This T cell receptor beta chain was documented in a study of blood T cells in healthy people across ages. Notes on the study in general: Naive CD4+ cells and diversity were both higher in long-lived donors than in aged donors.

With a J-beta primer mix and a sample-barcoded 5' primer, a second PCR ran about 7 to 12 cycles. Each of the cDNA molecules was tagged by a template-switch adaptor with 12 random nucleotides. MiXCR was run by TCRdb on the 5' RACE reads, yielding one entry per CDR3 protein. The profile shows fewer than 900,000 distinct CDR3 sequences, around 36% of them singletons. As regards this clonotype: The antigen is unknown.

The CDR3 length is 15 residues. V dropped 6 bases and J dropped 7 bases, with 21 bases sitting between them. In germline, CDR1 is MDHEN, CDR2 SYDVKM. The sequencing input was blood. The TCR comes from a man aged 18 to 29 in good health. This chain links TRBV28 with TRBJ1-1; D is ambiguous. The CDR3 is CASSPLLPGKDEAFF. In DNA form, the CDR3 reads TGTGCCAGCAGCCCCCTACTACCGGGGAAGGATGAAGCTTTCTTT.